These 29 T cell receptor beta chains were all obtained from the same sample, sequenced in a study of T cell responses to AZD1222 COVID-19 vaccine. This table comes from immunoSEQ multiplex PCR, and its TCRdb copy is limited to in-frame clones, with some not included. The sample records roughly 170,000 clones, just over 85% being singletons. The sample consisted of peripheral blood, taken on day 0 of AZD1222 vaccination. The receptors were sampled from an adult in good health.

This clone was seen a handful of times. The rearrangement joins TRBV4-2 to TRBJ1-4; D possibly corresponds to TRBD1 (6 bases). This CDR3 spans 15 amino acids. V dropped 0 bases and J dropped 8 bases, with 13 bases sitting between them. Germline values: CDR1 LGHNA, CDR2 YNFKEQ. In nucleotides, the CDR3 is TGTGCCAGCAGCCAAGATTCCGACGACAGGGAAAAACTGTTTTTT. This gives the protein CASSQDSDDREKLFF.

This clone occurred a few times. The CDR3 DNA is TGTGCCAGCAGCTCGGGGATACAGGGGATTGCGGAGACCCAGTACTTC. This encodes CASSSGIQGIAETQYF. V and J are TRBV5-6 and TRBJ2-5, with 7 bases that match TRBD1. CDR3 length: 16 amino acids. The germline V gene encodes CDR1 SGHDT and CDR2 YYEEEE. Unmatched junction bases numbered 13, after V lost 3 bases and J lost 5 bases.

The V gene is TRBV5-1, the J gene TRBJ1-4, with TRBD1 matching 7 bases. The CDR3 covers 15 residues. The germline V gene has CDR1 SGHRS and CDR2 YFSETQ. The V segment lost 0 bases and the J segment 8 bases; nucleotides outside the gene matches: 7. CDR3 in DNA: TGCGCCAGCAGCTTGGAGGACAGGAGGGGGGAAAAACTGTTTTTT. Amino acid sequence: CASSLEDRRGEKLFF.

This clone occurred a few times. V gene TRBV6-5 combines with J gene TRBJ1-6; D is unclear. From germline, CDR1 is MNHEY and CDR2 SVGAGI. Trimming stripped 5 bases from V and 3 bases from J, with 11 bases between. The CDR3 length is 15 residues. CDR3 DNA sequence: TGTGCCAGCAGTCTTCGAGGGAACTATAATTCACCCCTCCACTTT. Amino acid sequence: CASSLRGNYNSPLHF.

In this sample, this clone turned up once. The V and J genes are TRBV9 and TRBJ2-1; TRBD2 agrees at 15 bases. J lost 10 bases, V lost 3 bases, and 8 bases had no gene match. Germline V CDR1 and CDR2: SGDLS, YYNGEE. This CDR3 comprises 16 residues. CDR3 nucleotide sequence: TGTGCCAGCAGCGCGGGGACTAGCGGGAGGATTGGGGAGCAGTTCTTC. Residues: CASSAGTSGRIGEQFF.

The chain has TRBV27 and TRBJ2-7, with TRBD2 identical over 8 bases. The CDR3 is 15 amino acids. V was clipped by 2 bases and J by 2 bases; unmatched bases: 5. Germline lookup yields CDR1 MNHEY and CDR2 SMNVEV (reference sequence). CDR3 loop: CASSLDPAGAYEQYF. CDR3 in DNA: TGTGCCAGCAGTTTAGACCCAGCGGGGGCCTACGAGCAGTACTTC.

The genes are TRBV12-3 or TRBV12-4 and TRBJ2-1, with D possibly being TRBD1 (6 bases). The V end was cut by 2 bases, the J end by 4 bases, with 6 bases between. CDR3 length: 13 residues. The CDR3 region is CASSLQGYNEQFF. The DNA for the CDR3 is TGTGCCAGCAGTTTACAGGGGTACAATGAGCAGTTCTTC.

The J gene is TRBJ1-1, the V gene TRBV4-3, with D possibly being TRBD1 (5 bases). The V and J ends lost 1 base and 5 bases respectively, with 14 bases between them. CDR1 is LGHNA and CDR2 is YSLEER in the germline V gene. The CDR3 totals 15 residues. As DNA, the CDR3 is TGCGCCAGCAGCCAAGGTTCCCGGGGGGAGACTGAAGCTTTCTTT. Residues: CASSQGSRGETEAFF.

The CDR3 DNA reads as TGTGCCAGTAGTATTGGAGCGGGGCAATCCTACGAGCAGTACTTC. Its protein product is CASSIGAGQSYEQYF. This chain connects TRBV19 to TRBJ2-7; 7 bases match TRBD2. CDR1 LNHDA and CDR2 SQIVND come from the germline V gene (reference sequence). V lost 3 bases, J lost 1 base, and 6 bases stayed unmatched. The CDR3 consists of 15 residues.

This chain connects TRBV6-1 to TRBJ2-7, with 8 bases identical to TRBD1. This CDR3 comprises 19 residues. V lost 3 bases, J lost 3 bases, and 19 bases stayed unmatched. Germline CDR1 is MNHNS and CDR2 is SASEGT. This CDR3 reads CASSDRRTGSTSPFYEQYF. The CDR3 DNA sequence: TGTGCCAGCAGTGACCGGAGGACAGGGTCTACGTCCCCCTTCTACGAGCAGTACTTC.

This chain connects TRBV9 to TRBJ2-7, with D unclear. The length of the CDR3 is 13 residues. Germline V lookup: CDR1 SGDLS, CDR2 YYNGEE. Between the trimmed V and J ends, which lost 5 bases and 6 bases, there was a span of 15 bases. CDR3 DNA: TGTGCCAGCAGTGGTAGGGAAGGTGGCGAGCAGTACTTC. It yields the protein CASSGREGGEQYF.

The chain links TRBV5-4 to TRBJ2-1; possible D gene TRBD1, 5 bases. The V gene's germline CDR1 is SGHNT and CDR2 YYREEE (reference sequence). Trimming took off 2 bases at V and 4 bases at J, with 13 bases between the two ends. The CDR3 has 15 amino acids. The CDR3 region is CASSLGGATYNEQFF. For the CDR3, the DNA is TGTGCCAGCAGCTTAGGTGGGGCTACTTACAATGAGCAGTTCTTC.

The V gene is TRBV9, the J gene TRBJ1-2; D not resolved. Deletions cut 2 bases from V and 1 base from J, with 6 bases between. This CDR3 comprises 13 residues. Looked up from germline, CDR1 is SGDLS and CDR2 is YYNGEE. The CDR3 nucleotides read TGTGCCAGCAGCGTCCGCAGTAACTATGGCTACACCTTC. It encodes CASSVRSNYGYTF. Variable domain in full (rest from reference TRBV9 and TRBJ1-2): DSGVTQTPKHLITATGQRVTLRCSPRSGDLSVYWYQQSLDQGLQFLIQYYNGEERAKGNILERFSAQQFPDLHSELNLSSLELGDSALYFCASSVRSNYGYTFGSGTRLTVV.

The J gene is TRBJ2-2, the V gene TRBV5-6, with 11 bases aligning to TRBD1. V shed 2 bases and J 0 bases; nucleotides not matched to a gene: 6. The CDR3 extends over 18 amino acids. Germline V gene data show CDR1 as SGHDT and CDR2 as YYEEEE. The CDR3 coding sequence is TGTGCCAGCAGCTTTTTCGGACAGGGGGCCGCGAACACCGGGGAGCTGTTTTTT. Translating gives CASSFFGQGAANTGELFF.

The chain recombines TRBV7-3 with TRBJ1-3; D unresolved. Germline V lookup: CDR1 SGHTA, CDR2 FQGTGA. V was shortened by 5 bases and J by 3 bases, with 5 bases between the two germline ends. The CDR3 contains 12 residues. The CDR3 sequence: CASSGDGNTIYF. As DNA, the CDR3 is TGTGCCAGCAGCGGCGATGGAAACACCATATATTTT.

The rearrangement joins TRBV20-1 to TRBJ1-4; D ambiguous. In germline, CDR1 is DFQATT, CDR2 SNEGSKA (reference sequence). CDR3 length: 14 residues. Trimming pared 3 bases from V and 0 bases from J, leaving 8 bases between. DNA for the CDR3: TGCAGTGCTAGTGACGGAGCAACTAATGAAAAACTGTTTTTT. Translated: CSASDGATNEKLFF.

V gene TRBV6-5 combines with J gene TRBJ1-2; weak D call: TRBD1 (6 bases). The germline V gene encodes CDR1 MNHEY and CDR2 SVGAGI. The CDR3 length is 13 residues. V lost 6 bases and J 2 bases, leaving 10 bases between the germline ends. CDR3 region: CASSLGQNYGYTF. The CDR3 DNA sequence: TGTGCCAGCAGCCTAGGACAGAACTATGGCTACACCTTC.

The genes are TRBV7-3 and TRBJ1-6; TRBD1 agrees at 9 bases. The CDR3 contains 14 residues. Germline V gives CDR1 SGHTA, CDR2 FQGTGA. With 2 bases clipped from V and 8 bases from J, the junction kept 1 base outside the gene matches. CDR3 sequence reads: CASSLWDRDSPLHF. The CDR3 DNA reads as TGTGCCAGCAGCTTATGGGACAGGGATTCACCCCTCCACTTT.

CDR3 protein: CASSKVPGSSYEQYF. The DNA for the CDR3 is TGTGCCAGCAGCAAAGTGCCAGGGAGCTCCTACGAGCAGTACTTC. The gene calls are TRBV21-1 and TRBJ2-7. TRBV21-1 has pseudogene status. The CDR3 extends over 15 amino acids.

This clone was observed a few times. The chain's CDR3 is CASSIGAGTGVNQPQHF. For the CDR3, the DNA is TGTGCCAGTAGTATAGGGGCGGGAACAGGGGTCAATCAGCCCCAGCATTTT. This chain connects TRBV19 to TRBJ1-5; 7 bases line up with TRBD1. Germline CDR1 is LNHDA and CDR2 is SQIVND (reference sequence). V was clipped by 1 base and J by 3 bases; unmatched bases: 9. This CDR3 is built from 17 residues.

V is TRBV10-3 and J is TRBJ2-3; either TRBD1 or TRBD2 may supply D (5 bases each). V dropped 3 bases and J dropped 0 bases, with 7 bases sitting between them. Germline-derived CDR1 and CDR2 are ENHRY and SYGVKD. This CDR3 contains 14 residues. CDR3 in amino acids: CAISDRDSTDTQYF. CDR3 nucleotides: TGTGCCATCAGTGACAGGGACAGCACAGATACGCAGTATTTT.

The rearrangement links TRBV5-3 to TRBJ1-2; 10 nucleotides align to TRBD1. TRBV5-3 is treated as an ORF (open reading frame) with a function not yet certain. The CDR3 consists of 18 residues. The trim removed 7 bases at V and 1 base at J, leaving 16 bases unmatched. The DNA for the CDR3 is TGTGCCAGAGGCCCCCCCGACCAAGGGACAGGGGTTAACTATGGCTACACCTTC. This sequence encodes CARGPPDQGTGVNYGYTF.

Here the CDR3 DNA reads TGTGCCTGGAGTGCCCGACGGACTAGCGGGACCCAAGAGACCCAGTACTTC. This codes for CAWSARRTSGTQETQYF. V usage is TRBV30 and J usage is TRBJ2-5; 12 nucleotides agree with TRBD2. Trimming at V came to 1 base and at J to 1 base, leaving 7 bases not matched to a gene. Per germline, CDR1 GTSNPN and CDR2 SVGIG (reference sequence). The CDR3 loop spans 17 amino acids.

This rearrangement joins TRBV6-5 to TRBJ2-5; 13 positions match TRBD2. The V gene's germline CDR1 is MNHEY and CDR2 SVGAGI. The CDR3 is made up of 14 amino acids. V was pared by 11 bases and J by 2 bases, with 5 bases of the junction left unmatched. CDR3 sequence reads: CALRTSGGQETQYF. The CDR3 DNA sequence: TGTGCCTTACGGACTAGCGGGGGACAAGAGACCCAGTACTTC.

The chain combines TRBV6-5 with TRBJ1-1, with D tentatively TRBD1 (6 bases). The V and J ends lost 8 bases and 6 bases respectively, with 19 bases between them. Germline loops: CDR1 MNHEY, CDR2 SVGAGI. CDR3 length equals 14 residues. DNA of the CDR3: TGTGCCAGCTGGGGGGGGCCCCCTATCCCTGAAGCTTTCTTT. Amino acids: CASWGGPPIPEAFF.

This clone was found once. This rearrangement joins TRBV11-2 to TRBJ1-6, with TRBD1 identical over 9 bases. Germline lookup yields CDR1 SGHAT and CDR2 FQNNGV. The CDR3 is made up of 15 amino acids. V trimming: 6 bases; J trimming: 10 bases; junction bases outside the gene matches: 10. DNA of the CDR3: TGTGCCAGCAGTCTCCCCGGAGACAGGGGGTCACCCCTCCACTTT. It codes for CASSLPGDRGSPLHF.

CDR3 sequence (DNA): TGTGCCAGTAGTATTAGTCCCTCCGCCTCTGGAAACACCATATATTTT. It translates to CASSISPSASGNTIYF. The chain recombines TRBV19 with TRBJ1-3; D call uncertain. CDR1 and CDR2 (germline): LNHDA, SQIVND (reference sequence). The CDR3 covers 16 residues. V lost 3 bases and J lost 0, with 12 bases in between.

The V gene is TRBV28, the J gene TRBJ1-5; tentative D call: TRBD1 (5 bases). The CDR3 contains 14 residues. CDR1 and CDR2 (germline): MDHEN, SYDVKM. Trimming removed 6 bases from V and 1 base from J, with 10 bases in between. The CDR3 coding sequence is TGTGCCAGCAGATGGGACGGGAGCAATCAGCCCCAGCATTTT. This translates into CASRWDGSNQPQHF.

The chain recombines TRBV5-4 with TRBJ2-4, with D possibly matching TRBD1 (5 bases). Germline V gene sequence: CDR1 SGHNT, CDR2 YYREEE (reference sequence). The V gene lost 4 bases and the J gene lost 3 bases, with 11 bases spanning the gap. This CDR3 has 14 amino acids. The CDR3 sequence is CASSPPGNKNIQYF. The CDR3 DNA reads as TGTGCCAGCAGCCCCCCAGGGAACAAAAACATTCAGTACTTC.